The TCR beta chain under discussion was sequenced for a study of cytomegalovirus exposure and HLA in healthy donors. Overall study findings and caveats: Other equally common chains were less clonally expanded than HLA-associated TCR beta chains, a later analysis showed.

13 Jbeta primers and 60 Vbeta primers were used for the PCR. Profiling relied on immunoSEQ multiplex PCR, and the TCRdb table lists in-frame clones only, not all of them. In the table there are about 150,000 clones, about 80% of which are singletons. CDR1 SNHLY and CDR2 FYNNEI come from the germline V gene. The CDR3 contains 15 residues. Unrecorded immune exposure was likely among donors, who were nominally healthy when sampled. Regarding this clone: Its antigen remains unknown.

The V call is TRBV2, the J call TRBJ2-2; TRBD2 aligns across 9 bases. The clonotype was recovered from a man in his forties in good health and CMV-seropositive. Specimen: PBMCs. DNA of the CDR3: TGTGCGAGCGGGCTAGCGGGATACAACACCGGGGAGCTGTTTTTT. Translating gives CASGLAGYNTGELFF.